The clone carrying this TCR beta chain turned up a few times. What it binds is not known. The data originate from a study of post-analysis software for immune sequencing data. Points from the study as a whole: Compared against controls, patients with multiple sclerosis displayed significantly lower normalized Chao1 diversity.

Unique molecular identifiers were present in the TCR beta cDNA libraries. TCRdb called the PCR reads again in MiXCR, with one record for every CDR3 protein. In the table there are some 800,000 distinct CDR3 sequences, around 42% of which are singletons. Sequencing used blood. The sequence was collected from a girl under 18 with multiple sclerosis.

The CDR3 reads CASSQGALTEAFF. The CDR3 DNA follows: TGTGCCAGCAGTCAGGGGGCGCTTACTGAAGCTTTCTTT. The chain is built from TRBV9 and TRBJ1-1; 8 bases agree with TRBD1. CDR1 is SGDLS and CDR2 is YYNGEE in the germline V gene. The V gene end was trimmed by 5 bases and the J gene end by 5 bases; junction bases not matched to a gene: 5. This CDR3 is 13 amino acids long.